This TCR beta chain stems from a study of control samples from healthy donors and cancer patients. The CDR3 length is 14 residues. Per germline, CDR1 SNHLY and CDR2 FYNNEI. V lost 6 bases and J lost 6; bases outside the gene matches: 8. Repertoires were generated with immunoSEQ multiplex PCR, while TCRdb's copy carries only in-frame clones and drops some. Altogether about 110,000 clones are present, 83% being singletons, with the ten largest covering around 13%. The material sequenced was blood. The TCR sequence derives from a woman between 45 and 60 years old in good health. V gene TRBV2 combines with J gene TRBJ1-5; the match to TRBD1 covers 7 bases. Written as DNA, the CDR3 is TGTGCCAGCAGGTCAACAGGGGTCGTTCAGCCCCAGCATTTT. It specifies CASRSTGVVQPQHF.